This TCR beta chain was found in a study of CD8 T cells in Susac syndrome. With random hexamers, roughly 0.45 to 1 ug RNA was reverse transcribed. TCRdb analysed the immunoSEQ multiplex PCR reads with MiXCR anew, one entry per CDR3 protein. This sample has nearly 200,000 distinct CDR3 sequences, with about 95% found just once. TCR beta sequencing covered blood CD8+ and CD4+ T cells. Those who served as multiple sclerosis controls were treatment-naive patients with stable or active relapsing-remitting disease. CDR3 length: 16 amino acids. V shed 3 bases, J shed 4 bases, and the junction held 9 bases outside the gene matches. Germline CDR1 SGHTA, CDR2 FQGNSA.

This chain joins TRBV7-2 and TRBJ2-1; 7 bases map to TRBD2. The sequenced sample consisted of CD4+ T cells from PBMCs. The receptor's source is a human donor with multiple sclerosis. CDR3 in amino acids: CASSFPRGGLYNEQFF. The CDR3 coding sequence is TGTGCCAGCAGCTTCCCTAGGGGAGGGCTTTACAATGAGCAGTTCTTC.